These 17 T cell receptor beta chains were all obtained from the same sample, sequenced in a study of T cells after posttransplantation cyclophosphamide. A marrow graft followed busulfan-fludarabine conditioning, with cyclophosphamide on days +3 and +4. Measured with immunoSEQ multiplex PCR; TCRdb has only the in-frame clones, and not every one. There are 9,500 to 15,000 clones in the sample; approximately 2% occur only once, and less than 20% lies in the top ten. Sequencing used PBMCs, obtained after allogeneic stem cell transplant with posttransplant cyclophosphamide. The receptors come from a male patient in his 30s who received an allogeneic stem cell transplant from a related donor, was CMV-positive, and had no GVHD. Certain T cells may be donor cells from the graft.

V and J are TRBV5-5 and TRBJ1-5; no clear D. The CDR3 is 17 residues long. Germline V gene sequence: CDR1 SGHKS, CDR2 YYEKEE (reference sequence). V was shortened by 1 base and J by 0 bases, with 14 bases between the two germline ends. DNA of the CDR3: TGTGCCAGCAGCTTGCGTTCGAGAAGAGATAGCAATCAGCCCCAGCATTTT. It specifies CASSLRSRRDSNQPQHF.

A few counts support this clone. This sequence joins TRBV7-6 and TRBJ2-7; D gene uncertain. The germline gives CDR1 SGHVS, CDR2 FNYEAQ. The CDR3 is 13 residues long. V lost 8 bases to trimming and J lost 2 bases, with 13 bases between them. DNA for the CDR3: TGTGCCAGCGCCCCCGCCCTAACCTACGAGCAGTACTTC. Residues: CASAPALTYEQYF.

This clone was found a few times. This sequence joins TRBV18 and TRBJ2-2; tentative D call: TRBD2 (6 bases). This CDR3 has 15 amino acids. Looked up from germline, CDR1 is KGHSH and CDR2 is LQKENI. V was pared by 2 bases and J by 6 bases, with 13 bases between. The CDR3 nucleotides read TGTGCCAGCTCACCAGCGGGGATGAGTGCCGGGGAGCTGTTTTTT. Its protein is CASSPAGMSAGELFF.

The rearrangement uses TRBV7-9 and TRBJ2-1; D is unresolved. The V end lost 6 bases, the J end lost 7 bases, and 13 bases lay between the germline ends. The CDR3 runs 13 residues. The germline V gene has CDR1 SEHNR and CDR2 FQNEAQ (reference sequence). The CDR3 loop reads CASRSTAMNEQFF. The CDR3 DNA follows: TGTGCCAGCAGGTCCACAGCTATGAATGAGCAGTTCTTC.

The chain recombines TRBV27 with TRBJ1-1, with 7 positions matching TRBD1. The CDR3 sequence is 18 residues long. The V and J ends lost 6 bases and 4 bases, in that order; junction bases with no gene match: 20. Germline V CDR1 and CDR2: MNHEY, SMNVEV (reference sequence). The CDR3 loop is CASSRAGGEYRGGTEAFF. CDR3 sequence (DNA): TGTGCCAGCAGCCGAGCCGGGGGGGAATACAGGGGAGGCACTGAAGCTTTCTTT.

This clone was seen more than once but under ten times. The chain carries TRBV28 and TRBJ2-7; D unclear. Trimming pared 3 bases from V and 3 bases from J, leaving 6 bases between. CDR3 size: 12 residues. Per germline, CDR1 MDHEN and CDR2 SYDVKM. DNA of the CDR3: TGTGCCAGCAGTTTGGGCATCTACGAGCAGTACTTC. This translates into CASSLGIYEQYF.

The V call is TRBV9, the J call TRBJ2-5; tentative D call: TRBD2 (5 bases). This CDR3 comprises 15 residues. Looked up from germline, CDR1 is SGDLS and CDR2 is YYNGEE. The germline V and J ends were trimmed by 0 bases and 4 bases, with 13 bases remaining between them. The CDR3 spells CASSVDPVGVETQYF. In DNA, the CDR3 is TGTGCCAGCAGCGTAGACCCGGTCGGGGTAGAGACCCAGTACTTC.

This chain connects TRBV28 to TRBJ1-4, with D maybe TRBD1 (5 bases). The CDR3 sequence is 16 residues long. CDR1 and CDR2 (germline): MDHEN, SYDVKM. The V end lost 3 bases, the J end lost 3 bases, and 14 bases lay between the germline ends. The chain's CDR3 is CASSFLGRVANEKLFF. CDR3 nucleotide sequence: TGTGCCAGCAGTTTCCTGGGCAGGGTCGCTAATGAAAAACTGTTTTTT.

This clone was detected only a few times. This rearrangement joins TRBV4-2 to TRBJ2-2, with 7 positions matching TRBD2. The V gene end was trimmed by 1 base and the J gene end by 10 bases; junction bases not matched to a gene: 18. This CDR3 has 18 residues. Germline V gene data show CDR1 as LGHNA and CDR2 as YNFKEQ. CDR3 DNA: TGTGCCAGCAGCCAAGTGCAAGGTTCCGGGAGGAGTCCAGAGGAGCTGTTTTTT. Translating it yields CASSQVQGSGRSPEELFF.

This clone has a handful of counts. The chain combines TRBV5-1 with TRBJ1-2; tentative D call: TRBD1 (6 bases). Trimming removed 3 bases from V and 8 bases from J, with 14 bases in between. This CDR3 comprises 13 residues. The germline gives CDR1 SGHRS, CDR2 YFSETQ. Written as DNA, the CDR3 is TGCGCCAGCAGCTCTCGGGACACGGGGGGCTACACCTTC. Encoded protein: CASSSRDTGGYTF.

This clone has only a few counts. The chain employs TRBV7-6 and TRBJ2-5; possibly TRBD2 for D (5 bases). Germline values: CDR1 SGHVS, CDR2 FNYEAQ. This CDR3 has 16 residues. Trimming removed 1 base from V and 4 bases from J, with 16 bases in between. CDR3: CASSLEFRGMRETQYF. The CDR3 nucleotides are TGTGCCAGCAGCTTAGAGTTTCGGGGTATGCGAGAGACCCAGTACTTC.

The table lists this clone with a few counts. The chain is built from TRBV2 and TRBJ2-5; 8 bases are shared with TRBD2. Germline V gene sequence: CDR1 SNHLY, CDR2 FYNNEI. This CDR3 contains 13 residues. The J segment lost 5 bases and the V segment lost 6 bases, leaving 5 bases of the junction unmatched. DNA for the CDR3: TGTGCCAGCAGCCATGGACTAGCTGAGACCCAGTACTTC. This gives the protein CASSHGLAETQYF.

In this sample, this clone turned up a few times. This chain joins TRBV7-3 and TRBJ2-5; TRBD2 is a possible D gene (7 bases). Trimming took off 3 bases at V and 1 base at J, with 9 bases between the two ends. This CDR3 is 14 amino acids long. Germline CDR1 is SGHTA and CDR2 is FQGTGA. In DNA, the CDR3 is TGTGCCAGCAGCTTGGGGGGGGCCCAAGAGACCCAGTACTTC. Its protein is CASSLGGAQETQYF. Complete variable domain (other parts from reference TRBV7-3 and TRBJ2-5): GAGVSQTPSNKVTEKGKYVELRCDPISGHTALYWYRQSLGQGPEFLIYFQGTGAADDSGLPNDRFFAVRPEGSVSTLKIQRTERGDSAVYLCASSLGGAQETQYFGPGTRLLVL.

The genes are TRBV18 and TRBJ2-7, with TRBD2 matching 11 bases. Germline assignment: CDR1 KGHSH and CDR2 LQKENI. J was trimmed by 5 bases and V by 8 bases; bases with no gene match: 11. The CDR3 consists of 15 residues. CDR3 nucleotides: TGTGCCAGCCGTCCTATAGCGGGAGGGCACAACGAGCAGTACTTC. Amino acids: CASRPIAGGHNEQYF.

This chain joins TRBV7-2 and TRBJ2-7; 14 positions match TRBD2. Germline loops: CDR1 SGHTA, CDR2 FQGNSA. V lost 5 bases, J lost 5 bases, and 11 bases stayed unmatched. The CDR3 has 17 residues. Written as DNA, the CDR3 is TGTGCCAGCAGCCTGACTAGCGGGAGGGCCGGGGGAAACGAGCAGTACTTC. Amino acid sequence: CASSLTSGRAGGNEQYF.

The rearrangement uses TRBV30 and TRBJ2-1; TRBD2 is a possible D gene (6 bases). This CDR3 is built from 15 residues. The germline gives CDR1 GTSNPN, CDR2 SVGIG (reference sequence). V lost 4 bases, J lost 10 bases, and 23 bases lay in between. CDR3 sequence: CAWKVGSGFSAEQFF. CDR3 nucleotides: TGTGCCTGGAAGGTCGGGAGCGGGTTTTCGGCGGAGCAGTTCTTC. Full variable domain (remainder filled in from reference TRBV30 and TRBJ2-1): SQTIHQWPATLVQPVGSPLSLECTVEGTSNPNLYWYRQAAGRGLQLLFYSVGIGQISSEVPQNLSASRPQDRQFILSSKKLLLSDSGFYLCAWKVGSGFSAEQFFGPGTRLTVL.

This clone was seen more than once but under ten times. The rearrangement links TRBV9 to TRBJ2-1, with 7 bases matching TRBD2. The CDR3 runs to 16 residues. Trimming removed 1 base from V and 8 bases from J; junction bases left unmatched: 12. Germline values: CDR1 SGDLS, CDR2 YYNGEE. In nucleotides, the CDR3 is TGTGCCAGCAGCGTATTACGTGGCGGGAGTAAAGATGAGCAGTTCTTC. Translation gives CASSVLRGGSKDEQFF.